These 17 T cell receptor beta chains came from one sample sequenced in a study of molecular identifiers for immune sequencing clone quantification (dated by TCRdb to the late 2010s). To prepare the library, PCR was applied. The instrument was an Illumina HiSeq 4000. The raw public reads went through TCRdb reprocessing: fastp at Q25, MiXCR clone calling, in-frame beta chains kept. Rows merge per CDR3 protein into single entries with the most common DNA and genes. The table for this sample lists about 510,000 distinct CDR3 sequences; 20% to 25% of them were counted only once. 0.65% to 0.95% of the sample lies in the top ten. Sequenced: naive CD8+ T cells from blood, with Jurkat cell RNA spiked in. What this sample's cell subset or site label stands for: FACS-sorted CD8+CD4-CCR7+CD45RA+ naive T cells. Receptors originate from a human donor in good health. Some libraries in this study had Jurkat cell RNA spiked in.

The rearrangement uses TRBV6-2 or TRBV6-3 and TRBJ1-5, with TRBD1 identical over 11 bases. J gave up 5 bases and V 6 bases, and 9 bases lay outside the gene matches. Per germline, CDR1 MNHEY and CDR2 SVGEGT. The CDR3 consists of 16 residues. In DNA form, the CDR3 reads TGTGCCAGCAGACCCAGGACAGGGGGCACTTATCAGCCCCAGCATTTT. It is translated as CASRPRTGGTYQPQHF.

This chain joins TRBV19 and TRBJ2-3; 7 positions match TRBD1. The CDR3 has 14 residues. CDR1 and CDR2 from the germline V gene are LNHDA and SQIVND (reference sequence). Trimming removed 0 bases from V and 6 bases from J; junction bases left unmatched: 3. The CDR3 loop reads CASSIEPQGDTQYF. The CDR3 nucleotides are TGTGCCAGTAGTATAGAGCCACAGGGGGATACGCAGTATTTT.

Many counts were recorded for this clonotype. The chain employs TRBV4-3 and TRBJ2-7; 8 bases match TRBD1. Trimming took 0 bases from V and 2 from J; bases not matched to a gene: 9. The V gene's germline CDR1 is LGHNA and CDR2 YSLEER. This CDR3 is 17 amino acids long. For the CDR3, the DNA is TGCGCCAGCAGCCAAGAAGGGACAGGTTTAGGTACCTACGAGCAGTACTTC. Translated, it gives CASSQEGTGLGTYEQYF.

The table lists this clonotype with a few counts. The V and J genes are TRBV6-2 or TRBV6-3 and TRBJ1-1, with D uncertain. V gave up 4 bases and J gave up 8 bases, with 11 bases separating them. Germline values: CDR1 MNHEY, CDR2 SVGEGT. The CDR3 length is 12 residues. The CDR3 spells CASSFTTWEAFF. For the CDR3, the DNA is TGTGCCAGCAGTTTCACGACGTGGGAAGCTTTCTTT.

In the case of this clonotype: A much larger clone differs by one base, so this may be a read error. CDR3 loop: CASSSVGQGFYEQYF. The CDR3 DNA follows: TGTGCCAGCAGCTCCGTGGGACAGGGATTTTACGAGCAGTACTTC. The chain couples TRBV13 to TRBJ2-7; 9 nucleotides match TRBD1. Germline CDR1 and CDR2: PRHDT and FYEKMQ (reference sequence). The CDR3 consists of 15 residues. V shed 4 bases, J shed 4 bases, and the junction held 8 bases outside the gene matches. Looking up the rest from reference TRBV13 and TRBJ2-7 gives the full variable domain: AAGVIQSPRHLIKEKRETATLKCYPIPRHDTVYWYQQGPGQDPQFLISFYEKMQSDKGSIPDRFSAQQFSDYHSELNMSSLELGDSALYFCASSSVGQGFYEQYFGPGTRLTVT.

This clonotype was observed once. The gene calls are TRBV19 and TRBJ2-3; D is unresolved. The CDR3 has 16 amino acids. Trimming stripped 2 bases from V and 2 bases from J, with 14 bases between. CDR1 is LNHDA, CDR2 SQIVND, per germline (reference sequence). For the CDR3, the DNA is TGTGCCAGTAGTATAAGCTGGGGAAGGGCCACAGATACGCAGTATTTT. Its translation is CASSISWGRATDTQYF.

This clonotype was detected many times. V and J are TRBV11-2 and TRBJ2-1, with TRBD1 identical over 10 bases. The CDR3 runs 15 residues. With V trimmed by 5 bases and J by 4 bases, 5 bases remained unmatched. Germline assignment: CDR1 SGHAT and CDR2 FQNNGV. The chain's CDR3 is CASSPGTGEYNEQFF. DNA of the CDR3: TGTGCCAGCAGCCCCGGGACAGGGGAATACAATGAGCAGTTCTTC.

This clonotype was detected ten times or more. The chain employs TRBV6-4 and TRBJ2-2, with unresolved D. The CDR3 sequence is 14 residues long. Germline-derived CDR1 and CDR2 are MRHNA and SNTAGT. V lost 3 bases, J lost 6 bases, and 11 bases lay in between. The CDR3 sequence: CASSEATMSGELFF. The DNA of the CDR3 is TGTGCCAGCAGTGAGGCGACGATGTCCGGGGAGCTGTTTTTT.

There are many counts of this clonotype. The chain carries TRBV24-1 and TRBJ2-1; no definite D call. The germline V and J ends were trimmed by 7 bases and 5 bases, with 8 bases remaining between them. This CDR3 has 12 amino acids. The germline V gene has CDR1 KGHDR and CDR2 SFDVKD. The CDR3 DNA follows: TGTGCCACCAGCGACGATAACAATGAGCAGTTCTTC. It specifies CATSDDNNEQFF.

V usage is TRBV30 and J usage is TRBJ1-1; tentative D call: TRBD1 (5 bases). CDR3 length equals 13 residues. V was cut by 0 bases and J by 10 bases, with 15 bases left in between. Germline V gene sequence: CDR1 GTSNPN, CDR2 SVGIG (reference sequence). The CDR3 DNA reads TGTGCCTGGAGTGTATCCATCGGGAGGGGAGCTTTCTTT. The encoded protein is CAWSVSIGRGAFF.

This clonotype has more than one count but fewer than ten. The V and J genes are TRBV19 and TRBJ1-1; D may be TRBD1 (5 bases). There are 16 residues in the CDR3. V gave up 3 bases and J gave up 4 bases, with 18 bases separating them. CDR1 and CDR2 from the germline V gene are LNHDA and SQIVND (reference sequence). The CDR3 coding sequence is TGTGCCAGTAGTATTTTGACAGTCGATTCTATCACTGAAGCTTTCTTT. This translates into CASSILTVDSITEAFF.

This clonotype was observed a single time. The DNA for the CDR3 is TGTGCCAGCAGCTTTTCACGGGGGTTAAATGAGCAGTACTTC. This encodes CASSFSRGLNEQYF. J is TRBJ2-7 and V is TRBV5-6; perhaps TRBD2 as D (6 bases). V was trimmed by 2 bases and J by 7 bases, leaving 16 bases between them. The CDR3 consists of 14 residues. The germline V gene has CDR1 SGHDT and CDR2 YYEEEE. The variable domain in full, completed from reference TRBV5-6 and TRBJ2-7, reads DAGVTQSPTHLIKTRGQQVTLRCSPKSGHDTVSWYQQALGQGPQFIFQYYEEEERQRGNFPDRFSGHQFPNYSSELNVNALLLGDSALYLCASSFSRGLNEQYFGPGTRLTVT.

The gene calls are TRBV19 and TRBJ1-1; D remains unclear. V was clipped by 11 bases and J by 7 bases, with 14 bases between them. This CDR3 contains 11 residues. Germline V gives CDR1 LNHDA, CDR2 SQIVND (reference sequence). The DNA of the CDR3 is TGTGCCGCAGGTTATGCAGGTGAAGCTTTCTTT. This gives the protein CAAGYAGEAFF.

This clonotype has at least ten counts. The CDR3 loop is CASRLTGGSLGGETQYF. The CDR3 region has the DNA TGTGCCAGCAGATTGACAGGGGGCAGCTTGGGGGGCGAGACCCAGTACTTC. The V and J genes are TRBV28 and TRBJ2-5; 10 bases agree with TRBD1. Germline CDR1 MDHEN, CDR2 SYDVKM. V was pared by 6 bases and J by 5 bases, with 15 bases of the junction left unmatched. The CDR3 has 17 amino acids.

This clonotype appeared many times. The J gene is TRBJ1-2, the V gene TRBV4-1; 9 bases are a match to TRBD1. This CDR3 comprises 18 residues. V lost 1 base, J lost 5 bases, and 14 bases stayed unmatched. Germline V lookup: CDR1 MGHRA, CDR2 YSYEKL. The CDR3 sequence: CASSQVASTGGGYYGYTF. The CDR3 nucleotides read TGCGCCAGCAGCCAAGTCGCTTCAACAGGGGGCGGTTATTATGGCTACACCTTC.

This clonotype appeared a few times. The chain employs TRBV27 and TRBJ1-1; TRBD1 matches 8 bases. J gave up 5 bases and V 2 bases, and 7 bases lay outside the gene matches. CDR1 and CDR2 from the germline V gene are MNHEY and SMNVEV (reference sequence). CDR3 size: 15 residues. The CDR3 DNA is TGTGCCAGCAGTTTACTGTACAGGGGGGAGACTGAAGCTTTCTTT. This gives the protein CASSLLYRGETEAFF.

This clonotype was seen many times. The chain links TRBV29-1 to TRBJ1-1; D is uncertain. The V end lost 4 bases, the J end lost 5 bases, and 14 bases lay between the germline ends. The CDR3 is 13 residues long. The germline V gene has CDR1 SQVTM and CDR2 ANQGSEA. The CDR3, as DNA: TGCAGCGTTGGGCATGGATTCGGTACTGAAGCTTTCTTT. It yields the protein CSVGHGFGTEAFF.